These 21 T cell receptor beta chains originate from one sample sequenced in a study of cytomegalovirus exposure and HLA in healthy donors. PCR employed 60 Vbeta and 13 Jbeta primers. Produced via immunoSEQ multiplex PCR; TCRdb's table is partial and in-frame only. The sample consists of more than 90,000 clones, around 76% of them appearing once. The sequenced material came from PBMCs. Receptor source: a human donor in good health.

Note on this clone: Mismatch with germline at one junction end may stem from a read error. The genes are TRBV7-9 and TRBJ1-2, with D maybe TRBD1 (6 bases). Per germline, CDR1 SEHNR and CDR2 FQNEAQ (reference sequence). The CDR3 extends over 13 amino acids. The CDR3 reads CSSGLGGPYGYTF. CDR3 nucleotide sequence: TGTTCCAGCGGACTGGGGGGGCCGTATGGCTACACCTTC.

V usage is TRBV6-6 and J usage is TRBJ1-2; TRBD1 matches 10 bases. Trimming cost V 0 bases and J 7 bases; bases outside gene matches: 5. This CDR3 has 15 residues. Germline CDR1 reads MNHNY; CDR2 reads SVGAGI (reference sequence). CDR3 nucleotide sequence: TGTGCCAGCAGTTACTCGCCGGGACAGGGGTCTGGCTACACCTTC. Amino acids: CASSYSPGQGSGYTF.

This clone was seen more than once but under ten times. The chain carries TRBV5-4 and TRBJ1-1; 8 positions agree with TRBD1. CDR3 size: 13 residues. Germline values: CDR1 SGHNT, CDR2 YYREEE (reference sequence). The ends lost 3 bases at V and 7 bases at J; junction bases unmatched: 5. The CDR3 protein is CASSSDRVGEAFF. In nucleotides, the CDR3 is TGTGCCAGCAGCTCGGACAGGGTCGGTGAAGCTTTCTTT. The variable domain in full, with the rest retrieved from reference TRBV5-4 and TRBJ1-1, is ETGVTQSPTHLIKTRGQQVTLRCSSQSGHNTVSWYQQALGQGPQFIFQYYREEENGRGNFPPRFSGLQFPNYSSELNVNALELDDSALYLCASSSDRVGEAFFGQGTRLTVV.

CDR3 region: CASSQGLAGTFYEQYF. DNA for the CDR3: TGCGCCAGCAGCCAAGGTCTAGCGGGGACCTTCTACGAGCAGTACTTC. The V and J genes are TRBV4-1 and TRBJ2-7; 9 nucleotides match TRBD2. V lost 1 base and J lost 3; bases outside the gene matches: 7. The CDR3 extends over 16 amino acids. Germline lookup yields CDR1 MGHRA and CDR2 YSYEKL.

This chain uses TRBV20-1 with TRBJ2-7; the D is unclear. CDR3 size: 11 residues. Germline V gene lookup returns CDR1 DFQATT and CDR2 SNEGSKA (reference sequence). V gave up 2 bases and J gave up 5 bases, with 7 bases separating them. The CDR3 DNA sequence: TGCAGTGCTAGATCACTTCACGAGCAGTACTTC. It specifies CSARSLHEQYF.

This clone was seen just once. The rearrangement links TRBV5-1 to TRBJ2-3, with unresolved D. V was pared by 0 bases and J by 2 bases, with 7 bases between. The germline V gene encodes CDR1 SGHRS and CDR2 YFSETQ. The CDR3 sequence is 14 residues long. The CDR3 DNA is TGCGCCAGCAGCTTGGCAACAGTCACAGATACGCAGTATTTT. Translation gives CASSLATVTDTQYF.

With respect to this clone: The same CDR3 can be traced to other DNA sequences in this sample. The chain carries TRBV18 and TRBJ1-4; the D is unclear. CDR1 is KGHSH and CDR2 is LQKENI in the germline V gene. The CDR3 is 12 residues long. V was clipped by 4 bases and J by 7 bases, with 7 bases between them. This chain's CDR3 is CASSRGSEKLFF. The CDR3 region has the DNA TGTGCCAGCTCACGCGGTAGTGAAAAACTGTTTTTT.

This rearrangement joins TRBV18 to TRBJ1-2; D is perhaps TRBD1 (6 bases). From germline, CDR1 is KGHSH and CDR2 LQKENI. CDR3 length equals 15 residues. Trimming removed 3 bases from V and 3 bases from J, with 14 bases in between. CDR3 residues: CASSPLRGPDYGYTF. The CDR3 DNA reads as TGTGCCAGCTCACCCCTCAGGGGTCCCGACTATGGCTACACCTTC.

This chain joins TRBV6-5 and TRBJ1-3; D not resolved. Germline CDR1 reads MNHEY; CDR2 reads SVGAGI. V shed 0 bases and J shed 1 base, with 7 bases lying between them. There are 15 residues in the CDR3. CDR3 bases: TGTGCCAGCAGTTACTCGCGGGGATCTGGAAACACCATATATTTT. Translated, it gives CASSYSRGSGNTIYF.

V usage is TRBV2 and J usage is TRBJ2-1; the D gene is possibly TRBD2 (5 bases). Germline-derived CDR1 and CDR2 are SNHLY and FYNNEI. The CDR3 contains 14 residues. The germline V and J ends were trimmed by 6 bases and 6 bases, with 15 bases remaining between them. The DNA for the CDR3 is TGTGCCAGCAGAGGACTTTTCGCGGCCAATGAGCAGTTCTTC. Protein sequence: CASRGLFAANEQFF. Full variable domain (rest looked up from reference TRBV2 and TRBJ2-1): EPEVTQTPSHQVTQMGQEVILRCVPISNHLYFYWYRQILGQKVEFLVSFYNNEISEKSEIFDDQFSVERPDGSNFTLKIRSTKLEDSAMYFCASRGLFAANEQFFGPGTRLTVL.

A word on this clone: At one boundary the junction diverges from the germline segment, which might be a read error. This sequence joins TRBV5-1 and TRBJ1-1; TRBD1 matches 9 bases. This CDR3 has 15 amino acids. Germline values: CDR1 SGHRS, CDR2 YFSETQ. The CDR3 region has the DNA TGCGCCAGCACCTTGCAGGGACAGGGTAAAACTGAAGCTTTCTTT. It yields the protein CASTLQGQGKTEAFF.

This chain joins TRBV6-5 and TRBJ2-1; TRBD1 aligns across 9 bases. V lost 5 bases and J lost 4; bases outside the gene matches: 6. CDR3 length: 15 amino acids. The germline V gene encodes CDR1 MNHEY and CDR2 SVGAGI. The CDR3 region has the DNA TGTGCCAGCAGTCGGACAGGGGCATCGTACAATGAGCAGTTCTTC. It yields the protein CASSRTGASYNEQFF.

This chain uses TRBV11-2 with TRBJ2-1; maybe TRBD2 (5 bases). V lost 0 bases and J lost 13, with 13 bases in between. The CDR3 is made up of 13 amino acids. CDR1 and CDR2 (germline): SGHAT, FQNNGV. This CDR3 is CASSLETTGFQFF. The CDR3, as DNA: TGTGCCAGCAGCTTAGAGACAACGGGGTTTCAGTTCTTC.

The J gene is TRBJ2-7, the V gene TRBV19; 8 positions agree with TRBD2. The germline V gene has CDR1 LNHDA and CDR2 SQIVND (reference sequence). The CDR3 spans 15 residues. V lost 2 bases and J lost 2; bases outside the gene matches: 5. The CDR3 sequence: CASSITGTRAYEQYF. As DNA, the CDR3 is TGTGCCAGTAGTATAACCGGGACTAGGGCCTACGAGCAGTACTTC. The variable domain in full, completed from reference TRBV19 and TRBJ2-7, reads DGGITQSPKYLFRKEGQNVTLSCEQNLNHDAMYWYRQDPGQGLRLIYYSQIVNDFQKGDIAEGYSVSREKKESFPLTVTSAQKNPTAFYLCASSITGTRAYEQYFGPGTRLTVT.

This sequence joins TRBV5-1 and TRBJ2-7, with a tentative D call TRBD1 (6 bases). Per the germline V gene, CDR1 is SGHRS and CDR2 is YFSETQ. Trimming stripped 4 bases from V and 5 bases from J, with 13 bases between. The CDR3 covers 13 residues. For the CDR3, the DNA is TGCGCCAGCAGCGCCGAGGGGGTCCACGAGCAGTACTTC. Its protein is CASSAEGVHEQYF.

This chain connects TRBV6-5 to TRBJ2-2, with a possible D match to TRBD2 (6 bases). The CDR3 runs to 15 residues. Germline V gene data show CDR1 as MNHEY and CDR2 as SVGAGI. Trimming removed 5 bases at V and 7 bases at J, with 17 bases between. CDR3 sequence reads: CASSPRLGRGGELFF. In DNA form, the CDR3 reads TGTGCCAGCAGTCCGAGACTAGGCCGCGGCGGGGAGCTGTTTTTT.

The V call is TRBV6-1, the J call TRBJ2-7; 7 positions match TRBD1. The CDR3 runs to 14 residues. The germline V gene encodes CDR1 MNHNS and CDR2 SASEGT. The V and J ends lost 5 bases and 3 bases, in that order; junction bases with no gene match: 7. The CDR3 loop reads CASSPTGPLYEQYF. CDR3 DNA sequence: TGTGCCAGCAGTCCGACAGGGCCGCTCTACGAGCAGTACTTC.

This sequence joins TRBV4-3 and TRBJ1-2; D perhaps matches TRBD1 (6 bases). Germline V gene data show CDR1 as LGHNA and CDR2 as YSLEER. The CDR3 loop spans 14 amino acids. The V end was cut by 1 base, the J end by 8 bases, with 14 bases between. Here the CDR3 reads CASSQGAGVRGYTF. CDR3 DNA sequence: TGCGCCAGCAGCCAAGGGGCAGGGGTGCGAGGCTACACCTTC.

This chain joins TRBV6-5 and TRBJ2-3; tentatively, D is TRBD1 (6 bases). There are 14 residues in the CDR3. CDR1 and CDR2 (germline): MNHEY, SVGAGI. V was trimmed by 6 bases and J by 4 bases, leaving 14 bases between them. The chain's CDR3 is CASRTDRFADTQYF. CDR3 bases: TGTGCCAGCAGAACCGACAGGTTTGCAGATACGCAGTATTTT.

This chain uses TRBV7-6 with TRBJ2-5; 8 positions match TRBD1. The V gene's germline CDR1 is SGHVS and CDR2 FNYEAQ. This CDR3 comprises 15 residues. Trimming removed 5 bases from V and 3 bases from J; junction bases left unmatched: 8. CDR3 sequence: CASSLTGVREETQYF. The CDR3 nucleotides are TGTGCCAGCAGCCTGACAGGGGTGAGAGAAGAGACCCAGTACTTC.

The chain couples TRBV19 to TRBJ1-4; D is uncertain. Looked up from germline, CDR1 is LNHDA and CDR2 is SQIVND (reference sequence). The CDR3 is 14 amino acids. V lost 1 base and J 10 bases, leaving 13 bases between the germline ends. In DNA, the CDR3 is TGTGCCAGTAGTATAGGAGGAGGGTTTAGAAAACTGTTTTTT. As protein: CASSIGGGFRKLFF. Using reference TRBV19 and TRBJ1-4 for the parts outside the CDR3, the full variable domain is DGGITQSPKYLFRKEGQNVTLSCEQNLNHDAMYWYRQDPGQGLRLIYYSQIVNDFQKGDIAEGYSVSREKKESFPLTVTSAQKNPTAFYLCASSIGGGFRKLFFGSGTQLSVL.